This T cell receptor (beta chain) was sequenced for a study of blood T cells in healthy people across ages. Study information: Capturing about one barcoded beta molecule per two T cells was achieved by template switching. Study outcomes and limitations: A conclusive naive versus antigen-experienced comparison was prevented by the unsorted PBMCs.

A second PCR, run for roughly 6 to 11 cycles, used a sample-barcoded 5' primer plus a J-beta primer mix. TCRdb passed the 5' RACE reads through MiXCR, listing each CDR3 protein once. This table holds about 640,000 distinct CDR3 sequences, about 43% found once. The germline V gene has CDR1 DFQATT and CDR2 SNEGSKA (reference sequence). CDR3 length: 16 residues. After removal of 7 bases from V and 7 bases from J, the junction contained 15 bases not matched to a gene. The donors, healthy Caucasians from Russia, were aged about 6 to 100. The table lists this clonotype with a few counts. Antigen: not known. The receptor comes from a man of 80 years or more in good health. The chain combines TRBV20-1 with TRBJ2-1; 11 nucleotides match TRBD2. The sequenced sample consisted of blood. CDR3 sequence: CSVPTSGITNSNEQFF. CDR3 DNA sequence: TGCAGTGTTCCGACTAGCGGGATTACCAATAGTAATGAGCAGTTCTTC.